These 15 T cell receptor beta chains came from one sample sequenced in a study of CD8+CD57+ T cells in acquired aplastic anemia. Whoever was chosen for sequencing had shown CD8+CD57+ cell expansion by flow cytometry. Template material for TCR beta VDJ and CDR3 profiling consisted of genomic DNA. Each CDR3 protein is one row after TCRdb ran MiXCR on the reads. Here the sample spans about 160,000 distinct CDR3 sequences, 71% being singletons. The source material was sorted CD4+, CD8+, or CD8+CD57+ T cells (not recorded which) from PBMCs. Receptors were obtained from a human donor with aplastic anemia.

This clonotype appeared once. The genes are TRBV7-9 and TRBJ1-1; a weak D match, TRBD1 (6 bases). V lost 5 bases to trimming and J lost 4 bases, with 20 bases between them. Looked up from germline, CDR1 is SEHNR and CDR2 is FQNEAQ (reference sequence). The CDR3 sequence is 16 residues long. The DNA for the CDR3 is TGTGCCAGCAGCCCCACAACAGACCCCAGGGGCACTGAAGCTTTCTTT. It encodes CASSPTTDPRGTEAFF.

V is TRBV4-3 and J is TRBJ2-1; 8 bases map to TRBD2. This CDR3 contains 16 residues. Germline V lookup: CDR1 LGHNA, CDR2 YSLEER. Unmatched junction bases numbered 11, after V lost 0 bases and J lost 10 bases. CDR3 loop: CASSQDQAGETGEQFF. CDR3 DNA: TGCGCCAGCAGCCAAGATCAAGCGGGGGAAACCGGGGAGCAGTTCTTC.

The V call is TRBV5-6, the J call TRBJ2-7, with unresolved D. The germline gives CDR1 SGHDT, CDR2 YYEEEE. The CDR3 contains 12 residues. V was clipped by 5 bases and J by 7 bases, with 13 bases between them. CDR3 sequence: CASSFVGNEQYF. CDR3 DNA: TGTGCCAGCAGTTTCGTGGGCAATGAGCAGTACTTC.

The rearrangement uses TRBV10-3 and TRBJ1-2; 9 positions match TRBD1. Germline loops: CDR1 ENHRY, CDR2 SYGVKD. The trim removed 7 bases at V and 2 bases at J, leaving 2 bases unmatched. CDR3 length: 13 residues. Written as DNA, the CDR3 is TGTGCCATCAAAGGACAGGGGAACTATGGCTACACCTTC. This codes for CAIKGQGNYGYTF.

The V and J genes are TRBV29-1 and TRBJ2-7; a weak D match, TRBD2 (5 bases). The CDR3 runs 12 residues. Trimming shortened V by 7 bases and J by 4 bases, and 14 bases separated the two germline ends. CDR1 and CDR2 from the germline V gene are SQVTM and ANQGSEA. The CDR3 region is CSALGERYEQYF. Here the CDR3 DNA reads TGCAGCGCCCTCGGGGAGAGGTACGAGCAGTACTTC.

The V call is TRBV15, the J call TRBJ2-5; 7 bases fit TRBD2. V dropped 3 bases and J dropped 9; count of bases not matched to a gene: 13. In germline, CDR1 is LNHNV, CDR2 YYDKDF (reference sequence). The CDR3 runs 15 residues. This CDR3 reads CATSRQGLGPGSQYF. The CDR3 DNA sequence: TGTGCCACCAGCAGGCAAGGACTAGGGCCGGGGTCCCAGTACTTC.

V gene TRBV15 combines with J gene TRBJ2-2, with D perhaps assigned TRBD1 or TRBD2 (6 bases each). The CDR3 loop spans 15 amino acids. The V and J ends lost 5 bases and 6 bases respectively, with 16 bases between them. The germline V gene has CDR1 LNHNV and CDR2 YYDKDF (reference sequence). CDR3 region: CATSVTRGEPGELFF. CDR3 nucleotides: TGTGCCACCAGCGTGACTAGGGGGGAGCCCGGGGAGCTGTTTTTT.

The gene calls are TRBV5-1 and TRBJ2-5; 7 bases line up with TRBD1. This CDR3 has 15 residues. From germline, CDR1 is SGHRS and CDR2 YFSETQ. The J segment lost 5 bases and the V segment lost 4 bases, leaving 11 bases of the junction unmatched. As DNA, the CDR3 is TGCGCCAGCAGCCTAGGACAGGCGCTAGGGGAGACCCAGTACTTC. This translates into CASSLGQALGETQYF.

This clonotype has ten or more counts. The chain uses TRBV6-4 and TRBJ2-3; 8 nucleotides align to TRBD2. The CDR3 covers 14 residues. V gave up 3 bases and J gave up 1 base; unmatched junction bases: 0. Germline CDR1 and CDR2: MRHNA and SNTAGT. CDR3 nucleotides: TGTGCCAGCAGTGAGCGGGGGGGCACAGATACGCAGTATTTT. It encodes CASSERGGTDTQYF.

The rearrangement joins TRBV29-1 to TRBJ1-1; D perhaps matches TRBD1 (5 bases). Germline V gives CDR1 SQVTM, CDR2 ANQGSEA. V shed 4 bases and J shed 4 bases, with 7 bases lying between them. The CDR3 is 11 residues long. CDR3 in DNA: TGCAGCGTTGCTCAGGGCACTGAAGCTTTCTTT. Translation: CSVAQGTEAFF.

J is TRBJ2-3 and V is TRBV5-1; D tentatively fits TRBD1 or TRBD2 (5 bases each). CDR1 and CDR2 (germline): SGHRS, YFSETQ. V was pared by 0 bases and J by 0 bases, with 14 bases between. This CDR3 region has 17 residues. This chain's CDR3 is CASSLAGGTLSTDTQYF. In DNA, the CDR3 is TGCGCCAGCAGCTTGGCTGGGGGTACGCTTAGCACAGATACGCAGTATTTT.

CDR3 bases: TGTGCCACTGGGGGGGATGGAGCCTACGAGCAGTACTTC. Protein: CATGGDGAYEQYF. The chain joins TRBV10-3 to TRBJ2-7; 7 bases fit TRBD2. Trimming took 10 bases from V and 2 from J; bases not matched to a gene: 8. Germline CDR1 is ENHRY and CDR2 is SYGVKD. There are 13 residues in the CDR3.

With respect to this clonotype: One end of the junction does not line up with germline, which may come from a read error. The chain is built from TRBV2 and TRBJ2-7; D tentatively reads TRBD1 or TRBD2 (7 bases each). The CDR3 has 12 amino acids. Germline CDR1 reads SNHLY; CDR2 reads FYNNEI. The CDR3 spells CASSWGGTAGDF. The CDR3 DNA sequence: TGTGCCAGCAGTTGGGGGGGGACAGCTGGGGACTTC. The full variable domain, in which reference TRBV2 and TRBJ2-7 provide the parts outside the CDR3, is EPEVTQTPSHQVTQMGQEVILRCVPISNHLYFYWYRQILGQKVEFLVSFYNNEISEKSEIFDDQFSVERPDGSNFTLKIRSTKLEDSAMYFCASSWGGTAGDFGPGTRLTVT.

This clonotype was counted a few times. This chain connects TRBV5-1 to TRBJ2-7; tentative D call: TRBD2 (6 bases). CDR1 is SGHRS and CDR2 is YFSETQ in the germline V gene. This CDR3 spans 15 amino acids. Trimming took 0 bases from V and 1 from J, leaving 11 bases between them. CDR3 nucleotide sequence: TGCGCCAGCAGCTTGGCTGCGGGGATTTCCTACGAGCAGTACTTC. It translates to CASSLAAGISYEQYF.

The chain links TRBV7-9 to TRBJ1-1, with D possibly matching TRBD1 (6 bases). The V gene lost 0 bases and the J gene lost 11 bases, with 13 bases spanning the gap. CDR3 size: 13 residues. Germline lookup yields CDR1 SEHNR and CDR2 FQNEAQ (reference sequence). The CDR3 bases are TGTGCCAGCAGCTTAGCGCAGGGGCGCGGGGCTTTCTTT. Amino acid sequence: CASSLAQGRGAFF.